This T cell receptor beta chain was captured in a study of graft-versus-host responses after intestinal transplantation. Method: immunoSEQ multiplex PCR; TCRdb's copy keeps in-frame clones and lacks some. The sample has approximately 60,000 clones, around nine tenths seen once. Study outcomes and limitations: Early declines in HvG clones that occurred post-transplant were associated with peak circulating GvH clone levels.

The V gene's germline CDR1 is MNHEY and CDR2 SMNVEV (reference sequence). CDR3 size: 15 residues. V gave up 3 bases and J gave up 5 bases, with 16 bases separating them. In the case of this clone: Its cognate antigen is unknown.

The clonotype comes from a human donor who was the organ donor for an intestinal transplant. The chain links TRBV27 to TRBJ1-2, with D possibly being TRBD1 (5 bases). The specimen comprised unstimulated CD8+ T cells sorted from spleen or lymph node cells, sampled before transplant. In nucleotides, the CDR3 is TGTGCCAGCAGTTTGACAGTCCCCCGGGGGTATGGCTACACCTTC. Translation gives CASSLTVPRGYGYTF.